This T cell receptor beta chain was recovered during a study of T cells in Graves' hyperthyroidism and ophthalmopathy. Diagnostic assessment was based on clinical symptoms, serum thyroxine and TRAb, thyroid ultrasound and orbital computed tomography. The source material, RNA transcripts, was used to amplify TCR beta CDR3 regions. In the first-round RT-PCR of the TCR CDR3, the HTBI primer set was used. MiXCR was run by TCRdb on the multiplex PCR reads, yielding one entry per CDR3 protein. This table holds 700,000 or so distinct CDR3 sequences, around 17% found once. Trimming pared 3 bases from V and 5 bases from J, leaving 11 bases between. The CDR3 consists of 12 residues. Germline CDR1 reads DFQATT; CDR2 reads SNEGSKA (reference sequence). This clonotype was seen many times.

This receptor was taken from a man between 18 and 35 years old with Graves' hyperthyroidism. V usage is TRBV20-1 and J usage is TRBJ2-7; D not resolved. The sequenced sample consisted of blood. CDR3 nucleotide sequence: TGCAGTGCTAGCTTTAATTCCCACGAGCAGTACTTC. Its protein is CSASFNSHEQYF.